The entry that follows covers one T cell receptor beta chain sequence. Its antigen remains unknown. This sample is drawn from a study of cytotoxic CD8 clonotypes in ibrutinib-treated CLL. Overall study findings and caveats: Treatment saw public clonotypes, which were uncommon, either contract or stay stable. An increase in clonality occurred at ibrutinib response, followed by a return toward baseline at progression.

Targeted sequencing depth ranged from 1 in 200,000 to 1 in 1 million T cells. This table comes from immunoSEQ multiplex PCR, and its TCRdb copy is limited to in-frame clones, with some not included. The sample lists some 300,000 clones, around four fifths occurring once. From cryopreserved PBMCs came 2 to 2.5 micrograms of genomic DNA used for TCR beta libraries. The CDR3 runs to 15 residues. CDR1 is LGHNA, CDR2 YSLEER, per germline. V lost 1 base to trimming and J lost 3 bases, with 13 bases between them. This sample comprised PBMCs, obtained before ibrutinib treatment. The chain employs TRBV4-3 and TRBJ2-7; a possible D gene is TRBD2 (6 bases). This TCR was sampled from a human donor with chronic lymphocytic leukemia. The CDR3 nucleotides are TGCGCCAGCAGCCAAGTGGGGGGTCAGATCTACGAGCAGTACTTC. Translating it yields CASSQVGGQIYEQYF.